The present T cell receptor (beta chain) was sequenced within a study of radiation and T cells in renal cell carcinoma. This CDR3 has 14 residues. Germline V CDR1 and CDR2: MGHDK, SYGVNS. V was trimmed by 7 bases and J by 4 bases, leaving 17 bases between them. Documented treatment: 15 Gy SBRT to primary tumor, nephrectomy 4 weeks later. The patient's renal cell carcinoma had clear cell pathology. Clones were read by immunoSEQ multiplex PCR, and TCRdb kept only the in-frame ones, dropping some. The sample carries thousands of clones, 50% to 65% recorded once. The rearrangement uses TRBV25-1 and TRBJ2-7, with D maybe TRBD1 (5 bases). This clonotype was obtained from a man in his sixties with renal cell carcinoma. The sample consisted of tumor tissue, taken from a patient whose treatment included radiotherapy and nephrectomy. The DNA of the CDR3 is TGTGCCAGCACCGGTCAGGGCGGACCTTACGAGCAGTACTTC. The encoded protein is CASTGQGGPYEQYF.